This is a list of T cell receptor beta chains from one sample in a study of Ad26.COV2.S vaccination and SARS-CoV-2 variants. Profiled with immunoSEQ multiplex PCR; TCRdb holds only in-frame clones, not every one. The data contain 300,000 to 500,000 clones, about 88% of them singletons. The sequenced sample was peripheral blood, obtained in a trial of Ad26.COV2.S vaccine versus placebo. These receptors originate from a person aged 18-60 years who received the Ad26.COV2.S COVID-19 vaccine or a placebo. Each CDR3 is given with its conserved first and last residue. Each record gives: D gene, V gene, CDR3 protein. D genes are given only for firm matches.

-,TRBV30,CAWKFEGGYTF
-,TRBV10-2,CASSDGGQEHTEAFF
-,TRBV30,CAWSVQYNSPLHF
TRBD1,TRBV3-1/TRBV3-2,CASSHSRGTGWDEQYF
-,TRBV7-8,CASSSALGRTFEQYF
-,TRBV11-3,CASSLGTGNSPLHF
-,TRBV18,CASSSTEHSGNTIYF
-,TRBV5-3,CARSLPGLNNYGYTF
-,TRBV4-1,CASSRFGQFGNTIYF
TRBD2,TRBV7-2,CASSGLGPSGGNEQFF
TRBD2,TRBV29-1,CSLSERRGVYNEQFF
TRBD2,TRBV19,CASSIGRGGGTDTQYF
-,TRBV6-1,CASSDRQRRFNEKLFF
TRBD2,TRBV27,CASRVAGRNTDTQYF
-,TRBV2,CASRNRESGELFF
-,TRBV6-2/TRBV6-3,CASSYPGSNQPQHF
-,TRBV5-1,CASSDAESRGVGELFF
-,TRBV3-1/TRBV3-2,CASRGTANYEQYF
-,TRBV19,CASSIRKTASPSSYNEQFF
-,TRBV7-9,CASSFGQGPGYTF
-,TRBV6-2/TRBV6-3,CASSRGLGPRQETQYF
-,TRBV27,CASSLRPRTPTSPLHF
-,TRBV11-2,CASSPNYRDTEAFF
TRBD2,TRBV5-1,CASSLTGLAGGIEQFF
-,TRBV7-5,CARSTDRGEQFF
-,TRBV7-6,CASTGHPAGANVLTF
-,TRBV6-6,CASSYSRGAQETQYF
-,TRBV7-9,CASSLDAGVQGYTF
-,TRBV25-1,CASSESTPGVFF
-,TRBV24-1,CATSDSTSNEQFF
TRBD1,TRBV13,CASSDRVSYEQYF
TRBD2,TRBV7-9,CASSSFRTSGKEGTDTQYF
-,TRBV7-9,CASSLDSGGTEAFF
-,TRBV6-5,CASSYSGVGNQPQHF
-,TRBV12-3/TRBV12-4,CASGKGGYTF
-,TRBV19,CASKSGTGYEQYF
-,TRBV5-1,CASSIPGNTEAFF
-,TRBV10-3,CAAMAGARNEQFF
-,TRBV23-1,CASSQTGSYNSPLHF
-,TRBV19,CASSTDSYGYTF
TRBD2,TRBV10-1,CASSLTSGGGLVEQFF
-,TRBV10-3,CASTSSGAKETQYF
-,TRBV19,CASSHQQRRGSYTF
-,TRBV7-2,CASSILVGVSTGELFF
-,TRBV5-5,CASSLQSDQPQHF
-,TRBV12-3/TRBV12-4,CASTLGGLEQYF
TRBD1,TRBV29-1,CSVERGQGLLNEQFF
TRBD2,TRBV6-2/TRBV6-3,CASSYGDGGLAGGLLQYF
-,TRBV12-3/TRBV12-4,CASSSDSSYEQYF
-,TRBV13,CASSLGRNMNTEAFF
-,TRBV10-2,CASSPGSISYEQYF
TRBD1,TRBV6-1,CASSEAPGGRGYGYTF
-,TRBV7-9,CASSSRDTPYEQYF
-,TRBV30,CAWSSGETQYF
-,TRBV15,CATSRDGTLNQPQHF
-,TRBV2,CASSGWTRADTQYF
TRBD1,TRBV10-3,CATGPPPTGGNYGYTF
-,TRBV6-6,CASSYPDTNSPLHF
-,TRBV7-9,CASSVRGVEQYF
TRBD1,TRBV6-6,CATKPPAGGTYTEAFF